This T cell receptor (beta chain) was sequenced during a study of graft-versus-host responses after intestinal transplantation. On the study more broadly: Recipients received multivisceral, liver-intestinal, or isolated intestinal transplants. Once they had received anti-thymocyte globulin induction, all recipients took tacrolimus and steroids for three to four years. General study results and limits: GvH clones were identified in recipient marrow, with some first appearing in ileum or blood.

TCRdb's copy holds only in-frame clones and misses some; the assay was immunoSEQ multiplex PCR. Here the sample spans more than 10,000 clones, approximately 32% being singletons. CDR1 LGHNA and CDR2 YSLEER come from the germline V gene. Trimming pared 1 base from V and 13 bases from J, leaving 11 bases between. The length of the CDR3 is 12 residues. Sequenced here: alloreactive CD4+ T cells from a mixed lymphocyte reaction culture, sampled before transplantation. The subset: CFSE-low proliferating T cells sorted from roughly six-day pre-transplant mixed lymphocyte reaction (GvH or HvG direction). This chain uses TRBV4-3 with TRBJ2-1; a possible D gene is TRBD2 (6 bases). The sequence came from a human patient who was an organ donor for intestinal transplantation. The CDR3 coding sequence is TGCGCCAGCAGCCAAGTAGCGGAGGATCAGTTCTTC. Translated, it gives CASSQVAEDQFF.